This is a list of T cell receptor beta chains from one sample in a study of vaccination effects on CD4 cells after COVID-19. Sequenced by immunoSEQ multiplex PCR; TCRdb stores in-frame clones only, minus some. The table lists more than 13,000 clones, about 70% of them singletons. For these receptors, no antigen is known. Sequenced material: CD4+ T cells from PBMCs cultured with HCoV-NL63 spike peptides, taken after COVID-19 vaccination. The receptors shown here come from a human donor who had a prior SARS-CoV-2 infection. Both conserved end residues are part of each CDR3. The D gene is left open where the match is weak. Some rows mark clone size as missing; the rest say once, few, many or name a class of expanded clone.

D gene	clone size	V gene	J gene	CDR3 length	CDR3 protein	CDR3 DNA
TRBD2	NA	TRBV20-1	TRBJ2-1	15	CSASNAGGPYNEQFF	TGCAGTGCTAGTAACGCGGGGGGTCCCTACAATGAGCAGTTCTTC
NA	NA	TRBV7-2	TRBJ2-7	11	CASSSYYEQYF	TGTGCCAGCAGCTCATATTACGAGCAGTACTTC
TRBD2	NA	TRBV24-1	TRBJ2-7	14	CATSEAGGLHEQYF	TGTGCCACCAGTGAGGCGGGGGGGCTTCACGAGCAGTACTTC
NA	NA	TRBV19	TRBJ1-5	12	CASSPQGPPQHF	TGTGCCAGTAGTCCACAGGGCCCGCCCCAGCATTTT
NA	few	TRBV7-3	TRBJ2-2	16	CASSLDSLPNTGELFF	TGTGCCAGCAGCTTAGACTCGCTCCCGAACACCGGGGAGCTGTTTTTT
NA	NA	TRBV5-6	TRBJ1-1	14	CASSLRDKNTEAFF	TGTGCCAGCAGCTTGCGGGACAAGAACACTGAAGCTTTCTTT
NA	NA	TRBV19	TRBJ1-4	12	CASGRPREKLFF	TGTGCCAGTGGCCGTCCCCGGGAAAAACTGTTTTTT
TRBD1	NA	TRBV5-1	TRBJ1-1	15	CASSLVTGGNTEAFF	TGCGCCAGCAGCTTAGTGACAGGGGGAAACACTGAAGCTTTCTTT
TRBD1	once	TRBV6-6	TRBJ1-1	16	CASSHRRTGLNTEAFF	TGTGCCAGCAGCCACAGACGGACAGGCCTGAACACTGAAGCTTTCTTT
NA	NA	TRBV4-1	TRBJ1-1	15	CASSPKRQVNTEAFF	TGCGCCAGCAGCCCCAAAAGGCAGGTGAACACTGAAGCTTTCTTT
NA	NA	TRBV6-5	TRBJ2-7	15	CASSYSSGGSYEQYF	TGTGCCAGCAGTTACTCTTCGGGCGGAAGCTACGAGCAGTACTTC
NA	few	TRBV3-1/TRBV3-2	TRBJ1-2	15	CASSQVGWWGIGYTF	TGTGCCAGCAGCCAAGTAGGGTGGTGGGGAATTGGCTACACCTTC
TRBD1	medium-sized	TRBV28	TRBJ2-2	14	CASSLNAGGGELFF	TGTGCCAGCAGTTTAAATGCAGGGGGCGGGGAGCTGTTTTTT
NA	NA	TRBV9	TRBJ2-3	15	CASSVDRENTDTQYF	TGTGCCAGCAGCGTAGACCGGGAGAACACAGATACGCAGTATTTT
NA	NA	TRBV14	TRBJ2-5	12	CASSHVSETQYF	TGTGCCAGCAGCCACGTATCAGAGACCCAGTACTTC
TRBD1	NA	TRBV4-2	TRBJ2-2	15	CASSQGTGSGGELFF	TGTGCCAGCAGCCAGGGGACAGGGAGTGGCGGGGAGCTGTTTTTT
NA	NA	TRBV6-5	TRBJ1-2	13	CASRGWFPGGYTF	TGTGCCAGCAGGGGGTGGTTTCCTGGAGGCTACACCTTC
NA	NA	TRBV7-9	TRBJ2-5	15	CASSPRDTWGETQYF	TGTGCCAGCAGCCCAAGGGACACCTGGGGAGAGACCCAGTACTTC
NA	few	TRBV7-9	TRBJ1-6	12	CASSRPSSPLHF	TGTGCCAGCAGTAGACCCTCTTCACCCCTCCACTTT
NA	NA	TRBV25-1	TRBJ2-1	12	CASSEQGNEQFF	TGTGCCAGCAGTGAACAGGGCAATGAGCAGTTCTTC
NA	NA	TRBV28	TRBJ2-3	15	CASNIYSQGGGTQYF	TGTGCCAGCAATATTTACAGCCAGGGGGGGGGTACGCAGTATTTT
NA	NA	TRBV6-5	TRBJ2-7	13	CASSPLGGGEQYF	TGTGCCAGCAGCCCCCTGGGGGGCGGCGAGCAGTACTTC
TRBD2	NA	TRBV6-4	TRBJ2-5	14	CASSVLAGGGTQYF	TGTGCCAGCAGTGTACTAGCGGGAGGTGGGACCCAGTACTTC
NA	NA	TRBV20-1	TRBJ2-1	11	CSAEYRHEQFF	TGCAGTGCTGAGTATCGGCATGAGCAGTTCTTC
NA	NA	TRBV5-1	TRBJ1-5	14	CASSPGTENQPQHF	TGCGCCAGCAGCCCCGGGACGGAAAATCAGCCCCAGCATTTT
NA	NA	TRBV9	TRBJ2-1	16	CASRTLGTNSYNEQFF	TGTGCCAGCCGGACGCTCGGGACAAACTCCTACAATGAGCAGTTCTTC
NA	NA	TRBV18	TRBJ1-1	12	CASSPPYVEAFF	TGTGCCAGCTCACCACCGTACGTAGAAGCTTTCTTT
TRBD1	NA	TRBV5-1	TRBJ2-5	14	CASSGQGRQETQYF	TGCGCCAGCAGCGGACAGGGGCGTCAAGAGACCCAGTACTTC
TRBD1	NA	TRBV5-4	TRBJ2-3	16	CASSGTGGRGTDTQYF	TGTGCCAGCAGCGGGACAGGGGGTCGGGGCACAGATACGCAGTATTTT
NA	NA	TRBV12-3/TRBV12-4	TRBJ1-2	12	CASSRVGEGYTF	TGTGCCAGCAGCAGGGTTGGGGAAGGCTACACCTTC
TRBD2	few	TRBV10-3	TRBJ2-7	13	CAISESGGGKQYF	TGTGCCATCAGTGAGTCCGGCGGGGGTAAACAGTACTTC
NA	NA	TRBV5-6	TRBJ2-7	17	CASSLANTGTRGGEQYF	TGTGCCAGCAGCTTGGCCAATACGGGCACCCGGGGCGGCGAGCAGTACTTC
NA	NA	TRBV5-6	TRBJ1-3	14	CASSLRGGGNTIYF	TGTGCCAGCAGCTTGCGGGGTGGTGGAAACACCATATATTTT
NA	NA	TRBV3-1/TRBV3-2	TRBJ2-2	22	CASSQVGSSSRDAWFIAGELFF	TGTGCCAGCAGCCAAGTTGGGTCTTCCTCAAGGGACGCATGGTTTATCGCCGGGGAGCTGTTTTTT
TRBD1	few	TRBV5-4	TRBJ2-1	16	CASSARKTGLYNEQFF	TGTGCCAGCAGCGCACGAAAGACAGGGCTTTACAATGAGCAGTTCTTC
NA	few	TRBV6-2/TRBV6-3	TRBJ1-2	13	CASSYGQNYGYTF	TGTGCCAGCAGTTACGGGCAGAACTATGGCTACACCTTC
NA	NA	TRBV5-5	TRBJ2-3	13	CASSLGVSDTQYF	TGTGCCAGCAGCTTGGGTGTGTCAGATACGCAGTATTTT
NA	large	TRBV9	TRBJ2-1	12	CASSVGYNEQFF	TGTGCCAGCAGCGTAGGCTACAATGAGCAGTTCTTC
TRBD2	NA	TRBV4-2	TRBJ2-5	18	CASSQSGRTSGGRETQYF	TGTGCCAGCAGCCAAAGTGGCCGGACTAGCGGGGGGAGGGAGACCCAGTACTTC
TRBD1	NA	TRBV2	TRBJ1-6	15	CASSEVGTGASPLHF	TGTGCCAGCAGTGAAGTTGGCACAGGGGCTTCACCCCTCCACTTT
TRBD1	NA	TRBV7-2	TRBJ2-1	15	CASSLGDRAGHEQFF	TGTGCCAGCAGCTTAGGGGACAGGGCTGGGCATGAGCAGTTCTTC
NA	few	TRBV5-4	TRBJ2-7	16	CASSRGQGGSSYEQYF	TGTGCCAGCAGCCGCGGACAGGGCGGGAGCTCCTACGAGCAGTACTTC
NA	NA	TRBV29-1	TRBJ2-3	12	CSVGRSTDTQYF	TGCAGCGTTGGACGAAGCACAGATACGCAGTATTTT
NA	NA	TRBV4-2	TRBJ2-7	15	CASSQEPRVPYEQYF	TGTGCCAGCAGCCAAGAACCCCGGGTACCCTACGAGCAGTACTTC
NA	NA	TRBV7-7	TRBJ2-1	13	CASSLGESDEQFF	TGTGCTAGCAGCTTGGGTGAAAGCGATGAGCAGTTCTTC
NA	NA	TRBV2	TRBJ1-1	14	CASTPTETPLSAFF	TGTGCCAGCACCCCCACCGAGACACCTTTATCTGCTTTCTTT
NA	NA	TRBV7-8	TRBJ2-6	17	CASSLVWDRSGANVLTF	TGTGCCAGCAGCTTAGTTTGGGACCGCTCTGGGGCCAACGTCCTGACTTTC
NA	NA	TRBV7-3	TRBJ2-7	16	CASSFPTKTLPYEQYF	TGTGCCAGCAGCTTCCCCACCAAGACACTTCCCTACGAGCAGTACTTC
NA	NA	TRBV5-1	TRBJ1-1	16	CASSLDSPGRNTEAFF	TGCGCCAGCAGCTTGGATTCGCCGGGGAGGAACACTGAAGCTTTCTTT
NA	few	TRBV5-1	TRBJ2-1	15	CASSLERAGNNEQFF	TGCGCCAGCAGCTTGGAGCGGGCAGGGAACAATGAGCAGTTCTTC
TRBD2	NA	TRBV29-1	TRBJ2-3	18	CSVEGTSGRAGSIDTQYF	TGCAGCGTTGAAGGGACTAGCGGGAGGGCCGGGTCTATAGATACGCAGTATTTT
NA	NA	TRBV27	TRBJ2-1	15	CASRPDLAVYNEQFF	TGTGCCAGCAGACCGGACTTGGCTGTCTACAATGAGCAGTTCTTC
TRBD2	NA	TRBV5-4	TRBJ2-5	14	CASGVAGIPGTQYF	TGTGCCAGCGGTGTAGCGGGGATCCCCGGGACCCAGTACTTC
NA	NA	TRBV6-6	TRBJ2-7	13	CASSYSGVYEQYF	TGTGCCAGCAGTTACTCTGGGGTCTACGAGCAGTACTTC
TRBD1	NA	TRBV27	TRBJ1-4	16	CASSLTPGQPNEKLFF	TGTGCCAGCAGTCTTACCCCGGGACAGCCTAATGAAAAACTGTTTTTT
NA	NA	TRBV12-3/TRBV12-4	TRBJ2-7	13	CASSRGRGEKQYF	TGTGCCAGCAGCCGAGGACGGGGAGAAAAGCAGTACTTC
NA	few	TRBV20-1	TRBJ2-1	16	CSASSRGRPRIGEQFF	TGCAGTGCTAGTTCCCGGGGCAGGCCCAGGATCGGAGAGCAGTTCTTC
NA	NA	TRBV9	TRBJ2-3	16	CASSGWTILDPDTQYF	TGTGCCAGCAGCGGATGGACTATTTTAGACCCAGATACGCAGTATTTT
NA	NA	TRBV7-9	TRBJ2-5	14	CASSLGGYQETQYF	TGTGCCAGCAGCTTAGGAGGATACCAAGAGACCCAGTACTTC
NA	NA	TRBV29-1	TRBJ2-5	12	CSVVPPEETQYF	TGCAGCGTTGTCCCCCCCGAGGAGACCCAGTACTTC